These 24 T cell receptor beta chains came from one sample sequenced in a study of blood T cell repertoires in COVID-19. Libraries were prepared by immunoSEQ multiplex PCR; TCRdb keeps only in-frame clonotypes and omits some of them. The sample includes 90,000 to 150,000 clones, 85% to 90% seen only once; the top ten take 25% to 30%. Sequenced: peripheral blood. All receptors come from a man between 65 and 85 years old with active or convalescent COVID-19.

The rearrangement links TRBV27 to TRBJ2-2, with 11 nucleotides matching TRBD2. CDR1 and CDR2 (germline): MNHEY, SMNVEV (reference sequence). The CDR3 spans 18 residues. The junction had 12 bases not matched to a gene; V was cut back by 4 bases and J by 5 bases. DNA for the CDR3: TGTGCCAGCAGTTCCCTGGGACTAGCGGTCCTGTGGACCGGGGAGCTGTTTTTT. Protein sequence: CASSSLGLAVLWTGELFF.

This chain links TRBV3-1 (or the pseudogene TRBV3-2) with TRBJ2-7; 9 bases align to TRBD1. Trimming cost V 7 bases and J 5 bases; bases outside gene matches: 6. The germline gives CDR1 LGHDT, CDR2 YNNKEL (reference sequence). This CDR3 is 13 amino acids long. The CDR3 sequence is CASTGTGFHEQYF. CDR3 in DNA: TGTGCCAGCACGGGGACAGGGTTCCACGAGCAGTACTTC.

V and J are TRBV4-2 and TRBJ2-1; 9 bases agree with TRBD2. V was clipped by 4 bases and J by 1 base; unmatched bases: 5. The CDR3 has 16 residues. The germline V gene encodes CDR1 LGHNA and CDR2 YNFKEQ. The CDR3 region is CASSRTTSGSYNEQFF. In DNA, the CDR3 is TGTGCCAGCAGCCGCACGACTAGCGGATCCTACAATGAGCAGTTCTTC.

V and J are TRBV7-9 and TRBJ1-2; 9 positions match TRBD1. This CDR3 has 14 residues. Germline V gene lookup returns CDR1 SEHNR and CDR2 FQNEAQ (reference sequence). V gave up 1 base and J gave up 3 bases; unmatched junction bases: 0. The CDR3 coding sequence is TGTGCCAGCAGCTTAGGACAGGGGGACTATGGCTACACCTTC. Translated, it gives CASSLGQGDYGYTF.

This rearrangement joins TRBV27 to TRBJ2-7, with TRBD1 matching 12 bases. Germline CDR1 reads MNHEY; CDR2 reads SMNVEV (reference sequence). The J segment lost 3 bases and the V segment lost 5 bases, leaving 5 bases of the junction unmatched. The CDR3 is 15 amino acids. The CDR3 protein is CASSPGTGGSYEQYF. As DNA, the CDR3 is TGTGCCAGCAGTCCCGGGACAGGGGGCAGCTACGAGCAGTACTTC.

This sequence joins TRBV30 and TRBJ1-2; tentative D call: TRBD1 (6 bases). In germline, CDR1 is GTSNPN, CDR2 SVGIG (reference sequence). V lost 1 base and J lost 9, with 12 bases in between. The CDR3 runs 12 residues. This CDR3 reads CAWSGSGQSYTF. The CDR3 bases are TGTGCCTGGAGTGGAAGCGGACAGAGCTACACCTTC.

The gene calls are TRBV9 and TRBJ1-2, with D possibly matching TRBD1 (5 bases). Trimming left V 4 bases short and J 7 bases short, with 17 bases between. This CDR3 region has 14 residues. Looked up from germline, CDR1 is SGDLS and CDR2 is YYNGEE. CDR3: CASSRGEGLSGYTF. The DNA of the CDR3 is TGTGCCAGCAGCCGAGGGGAGGGGCTAAGTGGCTACACCTTC.

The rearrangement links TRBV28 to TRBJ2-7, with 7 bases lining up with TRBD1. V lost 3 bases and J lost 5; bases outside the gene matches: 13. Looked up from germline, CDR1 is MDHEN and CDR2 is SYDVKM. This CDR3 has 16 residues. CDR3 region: CASSFPLTTGRDEQYF. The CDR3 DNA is TGTGCCAGCAGTTTCCCCCTCACGACAGGGAGAGACGAGCAGTACTTC.

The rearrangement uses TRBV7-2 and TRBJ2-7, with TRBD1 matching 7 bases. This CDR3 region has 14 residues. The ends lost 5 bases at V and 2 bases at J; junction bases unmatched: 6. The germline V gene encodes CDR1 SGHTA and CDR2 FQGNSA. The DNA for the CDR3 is TGTGCCAGCAGCCGGGGACAGATTACCTACGAGCAGTACTTC. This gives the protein CASSRGQITYEQYF.

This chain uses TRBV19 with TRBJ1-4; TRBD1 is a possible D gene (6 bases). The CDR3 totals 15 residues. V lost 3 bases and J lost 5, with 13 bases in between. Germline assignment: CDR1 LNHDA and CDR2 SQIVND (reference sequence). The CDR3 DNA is TGTGCCAGTAGTATGGGACATAACCCGAATGAAAAACTGTTTTTT. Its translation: CASSMGHNPNEKLFF.

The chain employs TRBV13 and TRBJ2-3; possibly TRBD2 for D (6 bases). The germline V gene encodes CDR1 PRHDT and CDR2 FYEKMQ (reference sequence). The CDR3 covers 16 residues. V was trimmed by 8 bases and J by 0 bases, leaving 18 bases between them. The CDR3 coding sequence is TGTGCCAGCGGCAGCGGAGTGGGGACTAGCACAGATACGCAGTATTTT. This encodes CASGSGVGTSTDTQYF.

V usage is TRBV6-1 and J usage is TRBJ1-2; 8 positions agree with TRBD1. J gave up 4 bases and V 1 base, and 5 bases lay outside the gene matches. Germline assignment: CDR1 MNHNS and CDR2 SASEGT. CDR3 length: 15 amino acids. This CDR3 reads CASSEDRGMAYGYTF. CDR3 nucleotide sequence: TGTGCCAGCAGTGAAGACAGGGGGATGGCCTATGGCTACACCTTC.

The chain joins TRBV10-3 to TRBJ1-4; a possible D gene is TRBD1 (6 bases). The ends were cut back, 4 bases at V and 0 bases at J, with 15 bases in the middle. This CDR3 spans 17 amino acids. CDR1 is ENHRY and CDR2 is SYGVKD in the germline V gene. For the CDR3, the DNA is TGTGCCATCAGTGGAGGGGGACAACTTGCAACTAATGAAAAACTGTTTTTT. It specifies CAISGGGQLATNEKLFF.

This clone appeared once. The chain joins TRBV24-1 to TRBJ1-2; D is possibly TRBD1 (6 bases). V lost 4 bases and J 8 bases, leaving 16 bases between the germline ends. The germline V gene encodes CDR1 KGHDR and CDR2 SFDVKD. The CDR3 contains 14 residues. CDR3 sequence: CATSDPGGAKGYTF. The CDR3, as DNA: TGTGCCACCAGTGACCCGGGGGGGGCGAAGGGCTACACCTTC.

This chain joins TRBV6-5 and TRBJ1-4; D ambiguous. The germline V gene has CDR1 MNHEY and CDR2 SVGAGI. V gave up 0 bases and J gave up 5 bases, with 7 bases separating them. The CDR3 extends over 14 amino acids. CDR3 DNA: TGTGCCAGCAGTTACTCGGAGGGAAATGAAAAACTGTTTTTT. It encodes CASSYSEGNEKLFF.

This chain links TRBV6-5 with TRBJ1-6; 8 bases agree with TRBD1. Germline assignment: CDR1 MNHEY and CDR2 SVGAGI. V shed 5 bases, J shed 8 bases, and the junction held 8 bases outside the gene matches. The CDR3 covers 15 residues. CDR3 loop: CASSPGQGKDSPLHF. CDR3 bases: TGTGCCAGCAGTCCTGGACAGGGAAAGGATTCACCCCTCCACTTT.

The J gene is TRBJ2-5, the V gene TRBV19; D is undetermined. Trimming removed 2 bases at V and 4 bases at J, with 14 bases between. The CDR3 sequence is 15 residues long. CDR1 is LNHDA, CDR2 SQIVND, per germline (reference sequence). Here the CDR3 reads CASSITSSPSETQYF. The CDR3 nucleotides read TGTGCCAGTAGTATAACCTCCAGTCCCTCAGAGACCCAGTACTTC.

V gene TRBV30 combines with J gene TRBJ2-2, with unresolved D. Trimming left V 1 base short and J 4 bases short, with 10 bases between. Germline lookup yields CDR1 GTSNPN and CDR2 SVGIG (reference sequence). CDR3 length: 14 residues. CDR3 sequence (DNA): TGTGCCTGGAGTGCAGGTTTAGGCACCGGGGAGCTGTTTTTT. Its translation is CAWSAGLGTGELFF.

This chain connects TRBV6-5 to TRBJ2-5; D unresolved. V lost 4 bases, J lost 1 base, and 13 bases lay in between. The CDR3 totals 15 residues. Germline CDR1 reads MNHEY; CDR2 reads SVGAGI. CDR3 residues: CASSSRAGLQETQYF. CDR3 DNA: TGTGCCAGCAGTTCTCGAGCAGGCCTCCAAGAGACCCAGTACTTC.

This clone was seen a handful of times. For the CDR3, the DNA is TGTGCCAGCAGACGTACAGACACCGGGGAGCTGTTTTTT. The encoded protein is CASRRTDTGELFF. The chain has TRBV12-3 or TRBV12-4 and TRBJ2-2, with no clear D. The length of the CDR3 is 13 residues. V dropped 6 bases and J dropped 3 bases, with 8 bases sitting between them.

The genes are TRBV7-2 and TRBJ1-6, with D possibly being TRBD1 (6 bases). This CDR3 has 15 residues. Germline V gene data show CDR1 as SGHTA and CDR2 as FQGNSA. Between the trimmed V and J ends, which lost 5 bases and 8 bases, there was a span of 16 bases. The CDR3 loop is CASSPGQLGDSPLHF. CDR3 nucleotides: TGTGCCAGCAGCCCAGGACAGCTTGGGGATTCACCCCTCCACTTT. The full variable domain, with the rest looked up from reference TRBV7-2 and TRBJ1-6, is GAGVSQSPSNKVTEKGKDVELRCDPISGHTALYWYRQSLGQGLEFLIYFQGNSAPDKSGLPSDRFSAERTGGSVSTLTIQRTQQEDSAVYLCASSPGQLGDSPLHFGNGTRLTVT.

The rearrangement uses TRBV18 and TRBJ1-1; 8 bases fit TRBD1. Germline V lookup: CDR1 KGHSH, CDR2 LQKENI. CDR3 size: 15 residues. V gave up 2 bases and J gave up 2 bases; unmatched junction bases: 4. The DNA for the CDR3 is TGTGCCAGCTCACCAGGTCAGGGGGCTAACACTGAAGCTTTCTTT. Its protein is CASSPGQGANTEAFF.

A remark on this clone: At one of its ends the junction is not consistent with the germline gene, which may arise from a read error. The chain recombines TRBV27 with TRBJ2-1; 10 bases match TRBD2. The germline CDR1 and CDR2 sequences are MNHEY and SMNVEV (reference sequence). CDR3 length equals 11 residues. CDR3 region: CASRDSGRAVF. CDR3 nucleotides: TGTGCCAGCAGGGACAGCGGGAGGGCAGTCTTC.

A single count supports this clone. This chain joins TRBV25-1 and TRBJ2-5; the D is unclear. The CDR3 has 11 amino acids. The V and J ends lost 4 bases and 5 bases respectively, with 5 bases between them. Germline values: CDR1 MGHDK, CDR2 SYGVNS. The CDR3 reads CASSVGETQYF. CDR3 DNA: TGTGCCAGCAGTGTCGGGGAGACCCAGTACTTC.